The TCR beta chain described here comes from a study of blood T cell repertoires in COVID-19. About the research overall: There were acute and convalescent COVID-19 samples, and they came from the United States, Italy and Spain.

In the study's own analysis: Quantification of nucleated cells was approximated via reference gene primer amplification. The data were produced by immunoSEQ multiplex PCR, yet TCRdb's version contains in-frame clones alone and is incomplete. D and trimming were read from the DNA, whereas the V and J calls and clone size are those reported in that table. The sample has approximately 150,000 clones, about 80% seen once. From germline, CDR1 is SNHLY and CDR2 FYNNEI. The junction had 5 bases not matched to a gene; V was cut back by 8 bases and J by 2 bases. The CDR3 loop spans 13 amino acids. Adults between roughly 18 and 95 years of age took part from about two dozen US areas.

This sequence joins TRBV2 and TRBJ2-7; TRBD1 matches at 8 bases. The clonotype originates from a man aged 40-50 years with acute COVID-19. The sample was PBMCs or T cells enriched from blood (not recorded which). In nucleotides, the CDR3 is TGTGCCAGCCTAGAACAGGGGGCCTACGAGCAGTACTTC. It is translated as CASLEQGAYEQYF.